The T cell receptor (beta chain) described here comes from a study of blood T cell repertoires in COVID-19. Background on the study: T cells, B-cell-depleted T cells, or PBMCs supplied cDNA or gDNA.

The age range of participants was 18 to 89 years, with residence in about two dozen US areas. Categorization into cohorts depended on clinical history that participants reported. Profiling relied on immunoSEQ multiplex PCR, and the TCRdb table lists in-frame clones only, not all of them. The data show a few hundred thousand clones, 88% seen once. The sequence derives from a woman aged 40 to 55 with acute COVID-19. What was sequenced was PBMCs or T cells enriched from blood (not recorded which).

Here the CDR3 DNA reads TGTGCCAGCAGCGCTGGGACAGGGTCATACGAGCAGTACTTC. This translates into CASSAGTGSYEQYF. The genes are TRBV11-2 and TRBJ2-7; 9 bases map to TRBD1. The CDR3 has 14 amino acids. V lost 5 bases, J lost 4 bases, and 6 bases stayed unmatched. Germline CDR1 SGHAT, CDR2 FQNNGV.